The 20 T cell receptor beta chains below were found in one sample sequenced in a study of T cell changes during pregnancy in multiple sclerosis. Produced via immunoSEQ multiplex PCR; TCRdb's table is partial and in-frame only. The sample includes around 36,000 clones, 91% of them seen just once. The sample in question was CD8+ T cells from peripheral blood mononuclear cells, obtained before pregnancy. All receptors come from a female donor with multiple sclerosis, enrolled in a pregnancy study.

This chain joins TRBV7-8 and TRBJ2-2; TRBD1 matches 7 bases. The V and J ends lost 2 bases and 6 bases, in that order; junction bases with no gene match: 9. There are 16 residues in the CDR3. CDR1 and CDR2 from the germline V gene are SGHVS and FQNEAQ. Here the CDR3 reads CASSLIQGKVAGELFF. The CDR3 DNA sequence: TGTGCCAGCAGCTTAATACAGGGGAAGGTAGCCGGGGAGCTGTTTTTT.

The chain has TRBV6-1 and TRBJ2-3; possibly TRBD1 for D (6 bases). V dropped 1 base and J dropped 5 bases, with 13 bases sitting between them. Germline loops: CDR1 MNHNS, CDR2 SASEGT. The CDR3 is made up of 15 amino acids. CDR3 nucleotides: TGTGCCAGCAGTGAAGACTGGACAGCCATAGATACGCAGTATTTT. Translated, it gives CASSEDWTAIDTQYF.

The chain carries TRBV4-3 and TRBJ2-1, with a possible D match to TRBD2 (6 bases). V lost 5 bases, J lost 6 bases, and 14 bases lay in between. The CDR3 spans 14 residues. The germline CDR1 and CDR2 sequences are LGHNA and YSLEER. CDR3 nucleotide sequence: TGCGCCAGCAGCGCCGTCGGGAGCGCCAATGAGCAGTTCTTC. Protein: CASSAVGSANEQFF.

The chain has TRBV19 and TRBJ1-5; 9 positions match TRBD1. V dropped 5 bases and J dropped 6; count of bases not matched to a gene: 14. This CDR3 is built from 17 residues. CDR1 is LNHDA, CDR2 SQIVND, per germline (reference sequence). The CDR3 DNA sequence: TGTGCCAGTAGTTTGGGCGGAGGACAGGGGTGGGGTCAGCCCCAGCATTTT. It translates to CASSLGGGQGWGQPQHF.

CDR3 region: CASTKATGGYEQYF. The CDR3 DNA reads as TGTGCCAGCACCAAGGCAACAGGGGGCTACGAGCAGTACTTC. V gene TRBV6-1 combines with J gene TRBJ2-7; 8 bases agree with TRBD1. After removal of 7 bases from V and 3 bases from J, the junction contained 8 bases not matched to a gene. The CDR3 extends over 14 amino acids. Germline assignment: CDR1 MNHNS and CDR2 SASEGT.

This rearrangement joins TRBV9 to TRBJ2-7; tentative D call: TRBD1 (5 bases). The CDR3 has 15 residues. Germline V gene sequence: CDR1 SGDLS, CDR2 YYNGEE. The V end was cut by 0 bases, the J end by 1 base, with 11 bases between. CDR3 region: CASSVDTGTSYEQYF. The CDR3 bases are TGTGCCAGCAGCGTAGATACAGGCACTTCCTACGAGCAGTACTTC.

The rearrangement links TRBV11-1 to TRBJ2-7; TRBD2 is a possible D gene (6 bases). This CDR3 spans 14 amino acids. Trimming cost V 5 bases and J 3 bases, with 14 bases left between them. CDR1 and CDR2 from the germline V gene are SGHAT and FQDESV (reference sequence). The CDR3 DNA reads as TGTGCCAGCAGCCTACGGGACTTCCTCTACGAGCAGTACTTC. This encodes CASSLRDFLYEQYF.

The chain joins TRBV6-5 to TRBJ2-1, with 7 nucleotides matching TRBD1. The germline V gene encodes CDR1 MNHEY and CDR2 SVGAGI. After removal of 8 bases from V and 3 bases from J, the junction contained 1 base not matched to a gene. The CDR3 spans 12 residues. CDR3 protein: CASRQGYNEQFF. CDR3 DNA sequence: TGTGCCAGCCGACAGGGCTACAATGAGCAGTTCTTC.

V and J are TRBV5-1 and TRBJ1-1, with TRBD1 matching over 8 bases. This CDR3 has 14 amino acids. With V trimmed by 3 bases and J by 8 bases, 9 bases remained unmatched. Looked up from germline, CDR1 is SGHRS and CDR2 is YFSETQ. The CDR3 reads CASSYRDRRDEAFF. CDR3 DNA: TGCGCCAGCAGCTATCGGGACAGGAGAGACGAAGCTTTCTTT.

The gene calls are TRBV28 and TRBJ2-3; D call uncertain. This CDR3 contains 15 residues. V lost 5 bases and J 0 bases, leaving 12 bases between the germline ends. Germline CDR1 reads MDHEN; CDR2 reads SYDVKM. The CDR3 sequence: CASSPGLVSTDTQYF. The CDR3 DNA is TGTGCCAGCAGTCCTGGTCTAGTGAGCACAGATACGCAGTATTTT.

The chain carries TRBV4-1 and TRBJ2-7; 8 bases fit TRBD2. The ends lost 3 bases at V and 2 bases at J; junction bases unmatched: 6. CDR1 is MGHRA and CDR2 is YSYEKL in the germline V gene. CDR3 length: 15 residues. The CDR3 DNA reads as TGCGCCAGCAGCCAGCTTACTAGCGGAACCTACGAGCAGTACTTC. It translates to CASSQLTSGTYEQYF.

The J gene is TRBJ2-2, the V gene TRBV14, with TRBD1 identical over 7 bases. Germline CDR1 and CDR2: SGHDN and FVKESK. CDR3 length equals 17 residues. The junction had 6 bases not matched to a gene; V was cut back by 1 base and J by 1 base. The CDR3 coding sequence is TGTGCCAGCAGCCAAGGTCAGGGGGTCGGGAACACCGGGGAGCTGTTTTTT. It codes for CASSQGQGVGNTGELFF.

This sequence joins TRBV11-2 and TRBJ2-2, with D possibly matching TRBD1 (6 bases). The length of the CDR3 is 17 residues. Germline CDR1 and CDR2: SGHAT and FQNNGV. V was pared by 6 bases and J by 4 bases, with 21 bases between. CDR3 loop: CASRPREGGVGTGELFF. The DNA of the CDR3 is TGTGCCAGCAGACCACGGGAAGGGGGAGTCGGCACCGGGGAGCTGTTTTTT.

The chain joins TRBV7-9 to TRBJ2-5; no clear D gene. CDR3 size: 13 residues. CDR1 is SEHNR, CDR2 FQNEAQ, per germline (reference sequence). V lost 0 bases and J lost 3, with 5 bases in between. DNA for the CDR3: TGTGCCAGCAGCTTAGCGAGTGAAGAGACCCAGTACTTC. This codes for CASSLASEETQYF.

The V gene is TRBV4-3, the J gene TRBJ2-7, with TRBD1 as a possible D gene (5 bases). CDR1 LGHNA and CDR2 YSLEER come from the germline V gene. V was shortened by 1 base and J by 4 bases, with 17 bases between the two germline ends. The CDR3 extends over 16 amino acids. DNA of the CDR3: TGCGCCAGCAGCCAAGGATGGGGCGTAGCAGAGTACGAGCAGTACTTC. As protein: CASSQGWGVAEYEQYF.

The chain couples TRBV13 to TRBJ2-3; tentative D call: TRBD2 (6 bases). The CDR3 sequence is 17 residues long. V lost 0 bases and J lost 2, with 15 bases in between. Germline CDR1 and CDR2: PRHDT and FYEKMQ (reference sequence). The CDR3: CASSLGPGVGSTDTQYF. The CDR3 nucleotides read TGTGCCAGCAGCTTAGGCCCGGGAGTGGGCTCCACAGATACGCAGTATTTT.

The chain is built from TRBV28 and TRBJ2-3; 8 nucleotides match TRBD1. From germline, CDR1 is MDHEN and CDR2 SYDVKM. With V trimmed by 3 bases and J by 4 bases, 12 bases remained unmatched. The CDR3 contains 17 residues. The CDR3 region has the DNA TGTGCCAGCAGTTTGAGGTTCCAGGGGGCGAAATCAGATACGCAGTATTTT. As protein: CASSLRFQGAKSDTQYF.

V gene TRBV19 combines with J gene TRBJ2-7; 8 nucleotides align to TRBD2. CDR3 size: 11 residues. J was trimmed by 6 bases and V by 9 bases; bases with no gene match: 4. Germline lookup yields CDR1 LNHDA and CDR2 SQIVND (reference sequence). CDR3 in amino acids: CASGGGFEQYF. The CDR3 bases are TGTGCCAGCGGGGGGGGATTCGAGCAGTACTTC.

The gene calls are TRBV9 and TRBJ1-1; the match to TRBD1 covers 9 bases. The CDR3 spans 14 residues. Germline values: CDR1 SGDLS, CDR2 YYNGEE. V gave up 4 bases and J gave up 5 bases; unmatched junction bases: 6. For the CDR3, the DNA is TGTGCCAGCAGCAGCGGGACAGGGTTGACTGAAGCTTTCTTT. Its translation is CASSSGTGLTEAFF.

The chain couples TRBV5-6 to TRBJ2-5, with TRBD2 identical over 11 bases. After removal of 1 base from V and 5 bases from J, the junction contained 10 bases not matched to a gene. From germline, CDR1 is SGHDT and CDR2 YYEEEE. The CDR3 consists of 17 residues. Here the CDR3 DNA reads TGTGCCAGCAGCTTGACCTTAGCGGGAGGGCCTTTGGAGACCCAGTACTTC. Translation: CASSLTLAGGPLETQYF.